Presented here are 23 T cell receptor beta chains from one specimen sequenced in a study of blood T cell repertoires in COVID-19. Sequencing was performed with immunoSEQ multiplex PCR; in TCRdb, only in-frame clones are kept and a portion is missing. The top ten hold more than 7.5% of the sample, which has about 180,000 clones, around 85% seen once. The material sequenced was peripheral blood. The receptor source for this set is a man over 45 with active or convalescent COVID-19.

This clone was recorded only once. The rearrangement links TRBV11-2 to TRBJ1-5, with TRBD1 as a possible D gene (6 bases). The CDR3 spans 15 residues. The V end was cut by 4 bases, the J end by 7 bases, with 17 bases between. Germline CDR1 is SGHAT and CDR2 is FQNNGV. This CDR3 reads CASSSQGHAGQPQHF. CDR3 nucleotides: TGTGCCAGCAGCTCTCAGGGGCATGCCGGGCAGCCCCAGCATTTT.

As regards this clone: At the DNA level, this CDR3 is encoded by other sequences in the same sample as well. The chain is built from TRBV11-2 and TRBJ2-5; no reliable D call. The V end lost 5 bases, the J end lost 2 bases, and 3 bases lay between the germline ends. This CDR3 contains 11 residues. Germline V lookup: CDR1 SGHAT, CDR2 FQNNGV. CDR3 amino acids: CASSRQETQYF. The CDR3 DNA sequence: TGTGCCAGCAGCCGTCAAGAGACCCAGTACTTC.

This chain uses TRBV7-3 with TRBJ2-5; TRBD1 is a possible D gene (5 bases). The CDR3 length is 13 residues. The germline gives CDR1 SGHTA, CDR2 FQGTGA. V was clipped by 3 bases and J by 3 bases, with 8 bases between them. In DNA, the CDR3 is TGTGCCAGCAGCTTGACAGTAAAAGAGACCCAGTACTTC. This translates into CASSLTVKETQYF.

This clone was recorded only once. The chain combines TRBV11-2 with TRBJ1-2; 7 bases agree with TRBD1. The germline V gene encodes CDR1 SGHAT and CDR2 FQNNGV. This CDR3 has 17 residues. Trimming removed 4 bases from V and 1 base from J; junction bases left unmatched: 12. The CDR3 loop is CASSSRDRGINNYGYTF. The CDR3 DNA is TGTGCCAGCAGCTCCCGGGACAGAGGGATCAATAACTATGGCTACACCTTC.

The chain uses TRBV21-1 and TRBJ2-1; the table assigns TRBD1, which was not confirmed against the DNA. TRBV21-1 is a recognized pseudogene. This CDR3 is 16 amino acids long. The DNA of the CDR3 is TGTGCCAGCAGCAGAGGGGGGGACAGGGCCCACAATGAGCAGTTCTTC. It translates to CASSRGGDRAHNEQFF.

This CDR3 is CASSLGAYEQFF. CDR3 in DNA: TGTGCCAGCAGCTTGGGGGCCTATGAGCAGTTCTTC. The chain employs TRBV11-3 and TRBJ2-1, with D perhaps TRBD1 (6 bases). The CDR3 totals 12 residues. Trimming stripped 3 bases from V and 8 bases from J, with 8 bases between. Germline V gene lookup returns CDR1 SGHNT and CDR2 YENEEA.

This sequence joins TRBV6-5 and TRBJ1-6; possibly TRBD1 for D (6 bases). The V and J ends lost 5 bases and 7 bases respectively, with 15 bases between them. Germline CDR1 reads MNHEY; CDR2 reads SVGAGI. This CDR3 comprises 15 residues. CDR3 DNA sequence: TGTGCCAGCAGTAAACAACAGGGTAACAATTCACCCCTCCACTTT. This encodes CASSKQQGNNSPLHF.

The chain employs TRBV29-1 and TRBJ1-2; perhaps TRBD1 as D (6 bases). Deletions cut 6 bases from V and 4 bases from J, with 18 bases between. Germline CDR1 SQVTM, CDR2 ANQGSEA. This CDR3 is built from 14 residues. As DNA, the CDR3 is TGCAGCGTAACGAACAGGGTCGACGGCTATGGCTACACCTTC. As protein: CSVTNRVDGYGYTF.

This sequence joins TRBV29-1 and TRBJ2-3; 14 bases map to TRBD2. This CDR3 comprises 15 residues. The germline CDR1 and CDR2 sequences are SQVTM and ANQGSEA. J lost 4 bases, V lost 1 base, and 1 base had no gene match. The CDR3 here is CSVEGLAGGPDTQYF. In DNA, the CDR3 is TGCAGCGTTGAAGGACTAGCGGGAGGGCCAGATACGCAGTATTTT.

Details on this clone: The sample carries other DNA sequences with the same CDR3. The rearrangement links TRBV4-3 to TRBJ1-5, with 8 bases matching TRBD1. Germline V gives CDR1 LGHNA, CDR2 YSLEER. V lost 4 bases, J lost 2 bases, and 4 bases stayed unmatched. This CDR3 region has 15 residues. In DNA form, the CDR3 reads TGCGCCAGCAGCCTATCGACAGGGGGCAATCAGCCCCAGCATTTT. Translating it yields CASSLSTGGNQPQHF.

The CDR3 loop is CVRSLTTTRTGQYF. The CDR3 bases are TGTGTCAGAAGCTTAACAACAACCCGGACAGGCCAGTACTTC. The genes are TRBV7-5 and TRBJ2-7; TRBD1 reflects the table's D call only, with no check against the DNA. TRBV7-5 is a documented pseudogene. This CDR3 has 14 residues.

The chain joins TRBV6-5 to TRBJ2-2; D gene ambiguous. The CDR3 spans 13 residues. The V and J ends lost 6 bases and 4 bases respectively, with 9 bases between them. CDR1 and CDR2 (germline): MNHEY, SVGAGI. This CDR3 reads CASRSPGTGELFF. The CDR3 DNA reads TGTGCCAGCAGATCCCCGGGCACCGGGGAGCTGTTTTTT.

V usage is TRBV5-1 and J usage is TRBJ1-5; D possibly corresponds to TRBD1 (5 bases). Germline CDR1 is SGHRS and CDR2 is YFSETQ. V dropped 4 bases and J dropped 3 bases, with 8 bases sitting between them. This CDR3 is 13 amino acids long. The DNA for the CDR3 is TGCGCCAGCAGCAGGGGTATCAATCAGCCCCAGCATTTT. The encoded protein is CASSRGINQPQHF.

V usage is TRBV3-1 (or the pseudogene TRBV3-2) and J usage is TRBJ2-1; 8 nucleotides agree with TRBD2. The CDR3 extends over 17 amino acids. The V and J ends lost 3 bases and 4 bases, in that order; junction bases with no gene match: 11. In germline, CDR1 is LGHDT, CDR2 YNNKEL (reference sequence). CDR3 sequence reads: CASSQPTAGGGYNEQFF. The CDR3 bases are TGTGCCAGCAGCCAGCCAACGGCGGGAGGAGGGTACAATGAGCAGTTCTTC.

In its sample, this clone was seen many times. The chain is built from TRBV6-6 and TRBJ1-2; tentative D call: TRBD1 (6 bases). Trimming removed 6 bases from V and 6 bases from J, with 14 bases in between. This CDR3 has 13 amino acids. CDR1 and CDR2 from the germline V gene are MNHNY and SVGAGI (reference sequence). The CDR3 reads CASSPGTRHGYTF. The CDR3 coding sequence is TGTGCCAGCAGCCCGGGGACAAGGCATGGCTACACCTTC.

The V gene is TRBV6-5, the J gene TRBJ1-5; D gene ambiguous. V lost 6 bases and J 2 bases, leaving 11 bases between the germline ends. Germline loops: CDR1 MNHEY, CDR2 SVGAGI. The CDR3 totals 14 residues. The CDR3 here is CASSDSGGNQPQHF. The CDR3 DNA reads TGTGCCAGCAGCGACTCGGGAGGCAATCAGCCCCAGCATTTT.

This clone was seen only a few times. V and J are TRBV5-4 and TRBJ1-2; D possibly corresponds to TRBD1 (5 bases). This CDR3 is 14 amino acids long. Germline V gene sequence: CDR1 SGHNT, CDR2 YYREEE (reference sequence). Trimming left V 7 bases short and J 4 bases short, with 17 bases between. CDR3 region: CASGTGAETYGYTF. The CDR3 region has the DNA TGTGCCAGCGGAACTGGGGCTGAGACCTATGGCTACACCTTC.

The chain joins TRBV11-2 to TRBJ1-2, with D perhaps TRBD1 (5 bases). The germline CDR1 and CDR2 sequences are SGHAT and FQNNGV. V lost 1 base, J lost 8 bases, and 11 bases lay in between. The CDR3 loop spans 13 amino acids. The CDR3 DNA reads as TGTGCCAGCAGCTTAGTCTACGGGGGAGGCTACACCTTC. Translation: CASSLVYGGGYTF.

The chain has TRBV12-5 and TRBJ2-1; 7 nucleotides agree with TRBD2. Germline assignment: CDR1 LGHNT and CDR2 FRNRAP. Losses at the gene ends were 2 bases for V and 0 bases for J; bases not matched to a gene: 10. This CDR3 has 18 amino acids. As DNA, the CDR3 is TGTGCTAGTGGTTTGTTAACGGGGGGAGCAAGCTCCTACAATGAGCAGTTCTTC. It yields the protein CASGLLTGGASSYNEQFF.

This chain links TRBV27 with TRBJ2-7; possibly TRBD2 for D (5 bases). V gave up 6 bases and J gave up 2 bases, with 5 bases separating them. The CDR3 contains 11 residues. Germline V gives CDR1 MNHEY, CDR2 SMNVEV (reference sequence). CDR3 sequence reads: CASRRAYEQYF. The CDR3 DNA follows: TGTGCCAGCAGGCGGGCCTACGAGCAGTACTTC.

The rearrangement links TRBV9 to TRBJ2-5, with 7 nucleotides matching TRBD2. Trimming cost V 2 bases and J 2 bases; bases outside gene matches: 18. The CDR3 loop spans 19 amino acids. Germline CDR1 and CDR2: SGDLS and YYNGEE. The CDR3 coding sequence is TGTGCCAGCAGCGTCTCAGTGGGGGGGAAATATAGAAGTCAAGAGACCCAGTACTTC. It translates to CASSVSVGGKYRSQETQYF.

The chain couples TRBV5-1 to TRBJ2-1; 7 bases fit TRBD2. There are 16 residues in the CDR3. The germline V gene encodes CDR1 SGHRS and CDR2 YFSETQ. Trimming removed 5 bases from V and 0 bases from J; junction bases left unmatched: 8. The CDR3 region has the DNA TGCGCCAGCAGATCGGGGGGAGGAAGCTCCTACAATGAGCAGTTCTTC. Translation: CASRSGGGSSYNEQFF.

This chain joins TRBV4-1 and TRBJ1-3; D remains unclear. This CDR3 spans 15 amino acids. Germline V lookup: CDR1 MGHRA, CDR2 YSYEKL. Trimming took off 1 base at V and 1 base at J, with 8 bases between the two ends. This chain's CDR3 is CASSQVRRSGNTIYF. CDR3 nucleotides: TGCGCCAGCAGCCAAGTTAGGAGGTCTGGAAACACCATATATTTT.